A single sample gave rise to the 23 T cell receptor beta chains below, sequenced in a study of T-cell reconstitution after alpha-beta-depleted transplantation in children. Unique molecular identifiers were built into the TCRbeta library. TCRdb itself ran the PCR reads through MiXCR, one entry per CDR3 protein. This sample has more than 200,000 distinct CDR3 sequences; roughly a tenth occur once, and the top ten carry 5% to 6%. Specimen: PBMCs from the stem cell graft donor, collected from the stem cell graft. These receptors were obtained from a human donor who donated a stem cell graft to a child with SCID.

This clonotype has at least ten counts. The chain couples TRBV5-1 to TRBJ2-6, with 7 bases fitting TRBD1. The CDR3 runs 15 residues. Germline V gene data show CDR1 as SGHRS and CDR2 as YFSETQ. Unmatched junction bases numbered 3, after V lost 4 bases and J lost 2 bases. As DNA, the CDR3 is TGCGCCAGCAGCGTGGGGACAGCTGGGGCCAACGTCCTGACTTTC. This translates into CASSVGTAGANVLTF.

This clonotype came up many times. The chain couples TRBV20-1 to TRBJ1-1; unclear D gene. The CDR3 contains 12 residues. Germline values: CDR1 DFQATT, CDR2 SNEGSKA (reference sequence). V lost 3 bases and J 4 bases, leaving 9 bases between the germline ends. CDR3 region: CSASDSITEAFF. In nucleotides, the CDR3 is TGCAGTGCTAGCGACTCAATCACTGAAGCTTTCTTT.

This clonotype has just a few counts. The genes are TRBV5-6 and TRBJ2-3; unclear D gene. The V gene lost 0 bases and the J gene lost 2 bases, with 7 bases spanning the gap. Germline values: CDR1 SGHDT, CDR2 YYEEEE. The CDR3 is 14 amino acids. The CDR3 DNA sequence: TGTGCCAGCAGCTTGGGGGCGAACACAGATACGCAGTATTTT. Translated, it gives CASSLGANTDTQYF.

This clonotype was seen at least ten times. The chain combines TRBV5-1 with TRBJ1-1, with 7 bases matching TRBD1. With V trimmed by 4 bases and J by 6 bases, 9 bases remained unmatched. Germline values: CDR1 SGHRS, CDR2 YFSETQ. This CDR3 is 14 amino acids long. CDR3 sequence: CASSPRDSRSEAFF. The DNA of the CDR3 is TGCGCCAGCAGCCCCCGGGACAGTCGGTCTGAAGCTTTCTTT.

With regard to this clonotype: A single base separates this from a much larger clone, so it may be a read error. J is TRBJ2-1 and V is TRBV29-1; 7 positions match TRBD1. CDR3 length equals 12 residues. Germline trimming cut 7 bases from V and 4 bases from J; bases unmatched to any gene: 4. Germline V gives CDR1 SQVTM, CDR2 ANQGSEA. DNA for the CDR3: TGCAGCGCGGGGACAGTTTACAATGAGCAGTTCTTC. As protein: CSAGTVYNEQFF.

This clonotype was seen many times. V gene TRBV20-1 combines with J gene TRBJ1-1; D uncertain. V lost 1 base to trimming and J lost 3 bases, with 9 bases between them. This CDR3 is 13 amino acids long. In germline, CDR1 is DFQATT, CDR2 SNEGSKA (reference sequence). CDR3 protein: CSARGGLDTEAFF. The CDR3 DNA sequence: TGCAGTGCTAGAGGGGGATTGGACACTGAAGCTTTCTTT.

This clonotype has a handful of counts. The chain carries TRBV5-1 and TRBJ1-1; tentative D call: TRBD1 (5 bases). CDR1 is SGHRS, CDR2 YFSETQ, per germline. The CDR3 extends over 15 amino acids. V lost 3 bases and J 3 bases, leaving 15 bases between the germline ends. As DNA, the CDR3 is TGCGCCAGCAGCTGGGGCGGGGGTCGACACACTGAAGCTTTCTTT. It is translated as CASSWGGGRHTEAFF.

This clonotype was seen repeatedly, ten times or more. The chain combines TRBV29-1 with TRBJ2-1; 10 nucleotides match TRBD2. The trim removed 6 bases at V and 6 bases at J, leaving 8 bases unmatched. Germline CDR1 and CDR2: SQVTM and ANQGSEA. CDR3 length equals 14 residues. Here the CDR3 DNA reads TGCAGCGTCGACGTCCAGCGGGGGGGCAATGAGCAGTTCTTC. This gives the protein CSVDVQRGGNEQFF.

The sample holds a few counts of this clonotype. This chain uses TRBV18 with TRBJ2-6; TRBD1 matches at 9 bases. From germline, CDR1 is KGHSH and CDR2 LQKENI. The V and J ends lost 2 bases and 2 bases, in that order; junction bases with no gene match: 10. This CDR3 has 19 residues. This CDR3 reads CASSPKYTGGATGANVLTF. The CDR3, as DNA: TGTGCCAGCTCACCAAAATACACAGGGGGCGCGACTGGGGCCAACGTCCTGACTTTC.

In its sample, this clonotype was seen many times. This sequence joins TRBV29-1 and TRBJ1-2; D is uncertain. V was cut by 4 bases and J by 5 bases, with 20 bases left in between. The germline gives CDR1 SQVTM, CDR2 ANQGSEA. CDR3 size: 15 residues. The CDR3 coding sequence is TGCAGCGTTGGAATTCGGGCCGTTGGAGGGTATGGCTACACCTTC. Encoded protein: CSVGIRAVGGYGYTF.

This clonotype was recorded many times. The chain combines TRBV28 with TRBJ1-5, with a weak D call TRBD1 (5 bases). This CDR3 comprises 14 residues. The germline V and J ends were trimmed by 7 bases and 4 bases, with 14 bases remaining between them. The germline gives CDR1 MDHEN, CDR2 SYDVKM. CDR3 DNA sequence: TGTGCCAGCACCCCGCCGGGGCCTAATCAGCCCCAGCATTTT. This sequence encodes CASTPPGPNQPQHF.

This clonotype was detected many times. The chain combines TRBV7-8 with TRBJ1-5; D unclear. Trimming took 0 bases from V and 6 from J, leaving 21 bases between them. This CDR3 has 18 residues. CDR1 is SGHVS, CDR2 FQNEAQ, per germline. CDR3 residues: CASSLAFSGSVRPQPQHF. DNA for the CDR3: TGTGCCAGCAGCTTAGCCTTCTCGGGGTCGGTTCGACCTCAGCCCCAGCATTTT.

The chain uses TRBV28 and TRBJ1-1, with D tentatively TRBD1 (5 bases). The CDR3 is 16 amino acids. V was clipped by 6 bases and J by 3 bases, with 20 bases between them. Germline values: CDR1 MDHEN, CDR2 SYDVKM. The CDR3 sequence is CASSPRVSGLDTEAFF. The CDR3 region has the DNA TGTGCCAGCAGCCCCAGGGTTTCCGGTTTGGACACTGAAGCTTTCTTT.

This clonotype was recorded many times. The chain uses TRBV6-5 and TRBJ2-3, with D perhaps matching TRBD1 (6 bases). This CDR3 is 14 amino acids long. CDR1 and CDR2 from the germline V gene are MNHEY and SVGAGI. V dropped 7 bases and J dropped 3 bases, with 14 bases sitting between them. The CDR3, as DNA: TGTGCCAGCAAGGGGGAAATAAGGACAGATACGCAGTATTTT. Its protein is CASKGEIRTDTQYF.

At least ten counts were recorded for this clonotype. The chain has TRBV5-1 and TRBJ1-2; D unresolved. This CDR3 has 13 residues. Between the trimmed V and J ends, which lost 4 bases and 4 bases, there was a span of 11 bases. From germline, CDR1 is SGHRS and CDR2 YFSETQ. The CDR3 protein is CASSPEPTYGYTF. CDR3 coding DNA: TGCGCCAGCAGCCCGGAGCCCACCTATGGCTACACCTTC.

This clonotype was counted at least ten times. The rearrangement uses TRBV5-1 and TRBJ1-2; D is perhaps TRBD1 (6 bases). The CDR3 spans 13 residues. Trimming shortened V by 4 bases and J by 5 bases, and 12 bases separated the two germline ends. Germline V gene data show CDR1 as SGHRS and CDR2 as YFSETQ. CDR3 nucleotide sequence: TGCGCCAGCAGCATTCAGGGGAGGTATGGCTACACCTTC. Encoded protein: CASSIQGRYGYTF.

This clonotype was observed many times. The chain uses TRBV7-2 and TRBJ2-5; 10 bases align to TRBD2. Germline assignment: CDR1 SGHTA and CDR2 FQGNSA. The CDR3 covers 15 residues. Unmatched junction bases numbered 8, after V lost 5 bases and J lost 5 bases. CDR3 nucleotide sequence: TGTGCCAGCAGCCCCCAAGCGGGGGGGCTTGAGACCCAGTACTTC. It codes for CASSPQAGGLETQYF.

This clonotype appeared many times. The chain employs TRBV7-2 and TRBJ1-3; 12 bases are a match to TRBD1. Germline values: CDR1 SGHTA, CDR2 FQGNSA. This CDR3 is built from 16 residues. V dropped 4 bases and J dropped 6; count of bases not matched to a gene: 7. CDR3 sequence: CASSSGQGAGENTIYF. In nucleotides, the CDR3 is TGTGCCAGCAGCTCGGGACAGGGGGCGGGCGAAAACACCATATATTTT. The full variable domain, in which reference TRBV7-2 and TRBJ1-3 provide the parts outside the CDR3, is GAGVSQSPSNKVTEKGKDVELRCDPISGHTALYWYRQSLGQGLEFLIYFQGNSAPDKSGLPSDRFSAERTGGSVSTLTIQRTQQEDSAVYLCASSSGQGAGENTIYFGEGSWLTVV.

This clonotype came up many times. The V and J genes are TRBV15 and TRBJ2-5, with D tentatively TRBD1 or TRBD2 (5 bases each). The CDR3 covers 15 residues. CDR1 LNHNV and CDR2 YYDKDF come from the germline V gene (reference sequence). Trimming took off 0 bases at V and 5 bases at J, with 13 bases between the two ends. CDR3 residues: CATSRERTGGETQYF. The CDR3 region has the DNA TGTGCCACCAGCAGAGAAAGAACAGGCGGGGAGACCCAGTACTTC.

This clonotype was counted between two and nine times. CDR3 sequence (DNA): TGTGCCAGCAGCTTGGGAAGGGGACCTGCCATGATGGTCTACACCTTC. Its translation: CASSLGRGPAMMVYTF. The rearrangement links TRBV5-6 to TRBJ1-2, with D perhaps TRBD1 (5 bases). This CDR3 region has 16 residues. The V end lost 0 bases, the J end lost 10 bases, and 22 bases lay between the germline ends. Germline CDR1 is SGHDT and CDR2 is YYEEEE.

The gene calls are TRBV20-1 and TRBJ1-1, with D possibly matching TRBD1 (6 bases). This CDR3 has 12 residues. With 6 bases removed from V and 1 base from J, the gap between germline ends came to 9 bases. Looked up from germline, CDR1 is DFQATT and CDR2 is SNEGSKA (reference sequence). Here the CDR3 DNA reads TGCAGTGCGGGGGGCGAGAACACTGAAGCTTTCTTT. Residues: CSAGGENTEAFF.

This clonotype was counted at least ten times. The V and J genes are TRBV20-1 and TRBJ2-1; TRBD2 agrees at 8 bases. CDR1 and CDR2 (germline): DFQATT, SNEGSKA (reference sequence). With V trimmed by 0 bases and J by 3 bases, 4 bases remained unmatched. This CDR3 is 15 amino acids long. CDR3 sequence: CSARDPAGDYNEQFF. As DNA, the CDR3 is TGCAGTGCTAGAGATCCAGCGGGGGACTACAATGAGCAGTTCTTC.

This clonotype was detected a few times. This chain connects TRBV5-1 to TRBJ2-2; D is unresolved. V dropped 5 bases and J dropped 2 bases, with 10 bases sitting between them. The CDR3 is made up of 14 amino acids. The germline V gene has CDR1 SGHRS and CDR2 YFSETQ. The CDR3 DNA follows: TGCGCCAGCAGTCTGAGATCCAACACCGGGGAGCTGTTTTTT. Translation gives CASSLRSNTGELFF.